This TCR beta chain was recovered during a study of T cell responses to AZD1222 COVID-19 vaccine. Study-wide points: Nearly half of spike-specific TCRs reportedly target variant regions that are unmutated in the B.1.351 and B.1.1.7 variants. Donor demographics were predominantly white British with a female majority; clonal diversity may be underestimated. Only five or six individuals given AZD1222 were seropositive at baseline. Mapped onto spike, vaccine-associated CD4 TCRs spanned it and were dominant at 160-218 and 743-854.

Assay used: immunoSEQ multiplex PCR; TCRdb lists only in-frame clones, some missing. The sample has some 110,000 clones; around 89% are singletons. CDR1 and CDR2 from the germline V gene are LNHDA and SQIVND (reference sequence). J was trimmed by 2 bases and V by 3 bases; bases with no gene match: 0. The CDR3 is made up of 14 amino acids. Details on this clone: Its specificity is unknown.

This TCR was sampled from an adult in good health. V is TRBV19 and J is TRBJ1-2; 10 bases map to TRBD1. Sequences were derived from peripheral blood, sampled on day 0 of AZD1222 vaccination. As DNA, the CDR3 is TGTGCCAGTAGTATGGGACAGGGGAACTATGGCTACACCTTC. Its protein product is CASSMGQGNYGYTF.